A selection of T cell receptor beta chains follows, all from one sample in a study of blood T cell repertoires in COVID-19. Only in-frame clones appear in the TCRdb table, and some are missing; sequencing was by immunoSEQ multiplex PCR. This table has under 200,000 clones, 88% appearing once. Material for sequencing was peripheral blood. These TCRs come from a man aged 35 to 55 with active or convalescent COVID-19. Each CDR3 is given with its conserved first and last residue. A D gene is named only where the DNA matches it firmly. Where a row states a size, it is once, few, many or the class of an expanded clone; other rows omit it.

CDR3: CASSFGGLEPYTQYF; DNA: TGTGCCAGCAGCTTCGGGGGACTAGAGCCATATACGCAGTATTTT; V: TRBV7-2; D: TRBD2; J: TRBJ2-3; size: -
CDR3: CASSNQGAPEAFF; DNA: TGTGCCAGCAGCAACCAGGGGGCACCCGAAGCTTTCTTT; V: TRBV5-5; D: TRBD1; J: TRBJ1-1; size: once
CDR3: CASSRDRGTNSPLHF; DNA: TGTGCCAGCAGTCGGGACAGGGGTACTAATTCACCCCTCCACTTT; V: TRBV6-5; D: TRBD1; J: TRBJ1-6; size: few
CDR3: CASSQVGGQKSGNTIYF; DNA: TGTGCCAGCAGCCAAGTCGGCGGACAGAAGTCTGGAAACACCATATATTTT; V: TRBV4-2; D: -; J: TRBJ1-3; size: -
CDR3: CASSVGQGHEQYF; DNA: TGTGCCAGCAGCGTAGGACAGGGCCACGAGCAGTACTTC; V: TRBV9; D: TRBD1; J: TRBJ2-7; size: once
CDR3: CASGLGSGDNSGNTIYF; DNA: TGTGCTAGTGGTTTGGGATCCGGGGATAACTCTGGAAACACCATATATTTT; V: TRBV12-5; D: -; J: TRBJ1-3; size: -
CDR3: CASSLASVSNQPQHF; DNA: TGTGCCAGCAGCTTGGCGTCAGTAAGCAATCAGCCCCAGCATTTT; V: TRBV5-8; D: -; J: TRBJ1-5; size: -
CDR3: CASSLGGQSGNTIYF; DNA: TGCGCCAGCAGCTTGGGGGGGCAGAGTGGAAACACCATATATTTT; V: TRBV5-1; D: -; J: TRBJ1-3; size: -
CDR3: CASSLRQGAAEAFF; DNA: TGTGCCAGCAGTTTAAGGCAGGGGGCGGCTGAAGCTTTCTTT; V: TRBV27; D: TRBD1; J: TRBJ1-1; size: -
CDR3: CASGGVAGVAYNEQFF; DNA: TGTGCTAGCGGGGGTGTGGCGGGAGTGGCCTACAATGAGCAGTTCTTC; V: TRBV7-7; D: TRBD2; J: TRBJ2-1; size: -
CDR3: CASRDRVFYGYTF; DNA: TGTGCCAGCCGGGACAGGGTATTCTATGGCTACACCTTC; V: TRBV19; D: TRBD1; J: TRBJ1-2; size: few
CDR3: CASSLGTGKETQYF; DNA: TGTGCCAGCAGCCTCGGGACAGGGAAGGAGACCCAGTACTTC; V: TRBV3-1/TRBV3-2; D: TRBD1; J: TRBJ2-5; size: -
CDR3: CASSLAGPRQPQHF; DNA: TGTGCCAGCAGCTTAGCGGGGCCACGTCAGCCCCAGCATTTT; V: TRBV7-9; D: -; J: TRBJ1-5; size: -
CDR3: CASSESDWGLGGYTF; DNA: TGTGCCAGCAGTGAATCGGATTGGGGGCTCGGTGGCTACACCTTC; V: TRBV25-1; D: -; J: TRBJ1-2; size: -
CDR3: CASSPGGSQETQYF; DNA: TGCGCCAGCAGCCCAGGAGGGTCTCAAGAGACCCAGTACTTC; V: TRBV5-1; D: -; J: TRBJ2-5; size: -
CDR3: CASSRDTRAYEQYF; DNA: TGTGCCAGCAGCCGGGACACTCGAGCCTACGAGCAGTACTTC; V: TRBV27; D: -; J: TRBJ2-7; size: once
CDR3: CASSLLQGITGELFF; DNA: TGCGCCAGCAGCTTACTACAGGGGATCACCGGGGAGCTGTTTTTT; V: TRBV5-1; D: TRBD1; J: TRBJ2-2; size: -
CDR3: CATSREGTDNEQFF; DNA: TGTGCCACCAGCAGGGAGGGGACAGACAATGAGCAGTTCTTC; V: TRBV15; D: -; J: TRBJ2-1; size: -
CDR3: CASSLEQGWHEQYF; DNA: TGTGCCAGCAGCTTGGAACAGGGATGGCACGAGCAGTACTTC; V: TRBV5-4; D: -; J: TRBJ2-7; size: -
CDR3: CASGLSAGREQYF; DNA: TGTGCTAGTGGTTTGTCGGCGGGTAGGGAGCAGTACTTC; V: TRBV12-5; D: -; J: TRBJ2-7; size: -
CDR3: CASSLSSGGPTYEQYF; DNA: TGTGCCAGCAGCTTGTCGAGCGGGGGGCCAACCTACGAGCAGTACTTC; V: TRBV5-6; D: TRBD2; J: TRBJ2-7; size: few
CDR3: CASTPGQGYMGELFF; DNA: TGTGCCAGCACACCTGGACAGGGTTACATGGGGGAGCTGTTTTTT; V: TRBV27; D: TRBD1; J: TRBJ2-2; size: few
CDR3: CASSFNRASEAFF; DNA: TGTGCCAGCAGTTTCAACAGGGCATCTGAAGCTTTCTTT; V: TRBV27; D: -; J: TRBJ1-1; size: -
CDR3: CAISRQSSGNTIYF; DNA: TGTGCCATCTCAAGACAGAGCTCTGGAAACACCATATATTTT; V: TRBV2; D: -; J: TRBJ1-3; size: -
CDR3: CASSFDPRGNEQFF; DNA: TGTGCCAGCAGCTTCGACCCCCGCGGGAATGAGCAGTTCTTC; V: TRBV11-2; D: -; J: TRBJ2-1; size: once
CDR3: CASSLEAGRTGELFF; DNA: TGCGCCAGCAGCTTGGAGGCGGGGCGCACCGGGGAGCTGTTTTTT; V: TRBV5-1; D: -; J: TRBJ2-2; size: -
CDR3: CASSLRDRGIMNTEAFF; DNA: TGTGCCAGCAGTCTAAGGGACAGGGGGATCATGAACACTGAAGCTTTCTTT; V: TRBV28; D: TRBD1; J: TRBJ1-1; size: -
CDR3: CASSLRLSGANVLTF; DNA: TGTGCCAGCAGCTTACGTCTCTCTGGGGCCAACGTCCTGACTTTC; V: TRBV11-1; D: -; J: TRBJ2-6; size: -
CDR3: CASRAGQGAVNTIYF; DNA: TGTGCCAGCAGGGCTGGACAGGGGGCTGTAAACACCATATATTTT; V: TRBV2; D: TRBD1; J: TRBJ1-3; size: -
CDR3: CASSQGGLVEKLFF; DNA: TGTGCCAGCAGCCAAGGGGGCCTTGTTGAAAAACTGTTTTTT; V: TRBV3-1/TRBV3-2; D: -; J: TRBJ1-4; size: -
CDR3: CASGPGRGSTEAFF; DNA: TGTGCCAGCGGGCCGGGACGGGGGAGCACTGAAGCTTTCTTT; V: TRBV28; D: -; J: TRBJ1-1; size: -
CDR3: CASSLIKTGTVNTEAFF; DNA: TGTGCCAGCAGCTTAATCAAAACCGGGACAGTGAACACTGAAGCTTTCTTT; V: TRBV28; D: TRBD1; J: TRBJ1-1; size: -
CDR3: CASSTSRDFSYEQYF; DNA: TGCGCCAGCAGCACCAGCCGGGACTTCTCCTACGAGCAGTACTTC; V: TRBV5-1; D: -; J: TRBJ2-7; size: -
CDR3: CASSPRDRVYNEQFF; DNA: TGTGCCAGCTCACCAAGGGACAGGGTCTACAATGAGCAGTTCTTC; V: TRBV18; D: TRBD1; J: TRBJ2-1; size: -
CDR3: CASSQEGGMNSGANVLTF; DNA: TGCGCCAGCAGCCAAGAGGGAGGTATGAACTCTGGGGCCAACGTCCTGACTTTC; V: TRBV4-3; D: -; J: TRBJ2-6; size: -
CDR3: CASSAHPGLTYNEQFF; DNA: TGTGCCAGCAGCGCTCATCCGGGACTTACCTACAATGAGCAGTTCTTC; V: TRBV9; D: -; J: TRBJ2-1; size: -
CDR3: CASSLSREGASGYTF; DNA: TGTGCCAGCTCCCTGTCGCGGGAGGGGGCGAGTGGCTACACCTTC; V: TRBV18; D: TRBD1; J: TRBJ1-2; size: -
CDR3: CASSSPAGGPYEQYF; DNA: TGTGCCAGCAGTTCCCCAGCGGGAGGGCCCTACGAGCAGTACTTC; V: TRBV28; D: TRBD2; J: TRBJ2-7; size: -
CDR3: CASRTTGTSDEKLFF; DNA: TGTGCCAGCAGAACTACCGGGACATCGGATGAAAAACTGTTTTTT; V: TRBV28; D: -; J: TRBJ1-4; size: -
CDR3: CASSLGLGLATDTQYF; DNA: TGTGCCAGCAGCTTGGGTTTAGGACTAGCAACAGATACGCAGTATTTT; V: TRBV7-8; D: TRBD2; J: TRBJ2-3; size: -
CDR3: CASSQGWDSPGNTIYF; DNA: TGTGCCAGCAGCCAAGGCTGGGACAGCCCTGGAAACACCATATATTTT; V: TRBV3-1/TRBV3-2; D: TRBD1; J: TRBJ1-3; size: -
CDR3: CASSELASVAEAFF; DNA: TGTGCCAGCAGTGAATTAGCAAGTGTCGCGGAAGCTTTCTTT; V: TRBV6-1; D: -; J: TRBJ1-1; size: -
CDR3: CASSLDGRAYNEQFF; DNA: TGTGCCAGCAGCTTAGATGGTCGAGCCTACAATGAGCAGTTCTTC; V: TRBV11-2; D: -; J: TRBJ2-1; size: -
CDR3: CASRIGNQPQHF; DNA: TGTGCCAGCAGGATCGGTAATCAGCCCCAGCATTTT; V: TRBV27; D: -; J: TRBJ1-5; size: -
CDR3: CATRTGGHNEQFF; DNA: TGTGCCACTAGGACAGGGGGTCACAATGAGCAGTTCTTC; V: TRBV19; D: TRBD1; J: TRBJ2-1; size: -
CDR3: CASSLVEADTQYF; DNA: TGCGCCAGCAGCTTGGTAGAGGCAGATACGCAGTATTTT; V: TRBV5-1; D: -; J: TRBJ2-3; size: -
CDR3: CASSLEGDPRAPTDTQYF; DNA: TGTGCCAGCAGCTTAGAAGGGGATCCTCGAGCCCCCACAGATACGCAGTATTTT; V: TRBV7-8; D: -; J: TRBJ2-3; size: -
CDR3: CASSEARGLYEQYF; DNA: TGTGCCAGCAGTGAAGCCAGGGGGCTCTACGAGCAGTACTTC; V: TRBV2; D: TRBD1; J: TRBJ2-7; size: -
CDR3: CASTQDRAVTEAFF; DNA: TGTGCCAGCACCCAGGACAGGGCTGTTACTGAAGCTTTCTTT; V: TRBV11-2; D: TRBD1; J: TRBJ1-1; size: -
CDR3: CASSLQGVRTEAFF; DNA: TGTGCCAGCAGCTTGCAGGGCGTTCGGACTGAAGCTTTCTTT; V: TRBV5-4; D: -; J: TRBJ1-1; size: -
CDR3: CASSESWTGVNTEAFF; DNA: TGTGCCAGCAGTGAATCTTGGACAGGGGTGAACACTGAAGCTTTCTTT; V: TRBV2; D: TRBD1; J: TRBJ1-1; size: -
CDR3: CASSIDAGLWQPQHF; DNA: TGTGCCAGTAGTATAGATGCAGGGCTTTGGCAGCCCCAGCATTTT; V: TRBV19; D: -; J: TRBJ1-5; size: -
CDR3: CASSRTVSTDTQYF; DNA: TGTGCCAGCAGTCGGACAGTGAGCACAGATACGCAGTATTTT; V: TRBV6-5; D: -; J: TRBJ2-3; size: -